Sequencing of this T cell receptor (beta chain) was carried out in a study of cytomegalovirus exposure and HLA in healthy donors (dated by TCRdb to 2016 to 2017). Broadly, across the study: A later analysis indicated that the 120 or so validation repertoires were generated on the platform also employed for the 720 or so repertoires of the first cohort. The aim of the study was to test whether cataloging public T cell receptors could identify signatures of past pathogen exposure. A separate validation cohort of roughly 120 different subjects was used in addition to the roughly 720-subject first cohort. To predict cytomegalovirus infection status, the study combined high-throughput TCR immunosequencing, statistical association of individual TCRs with disease status, and machine learning. What the research found in general, with its limitations: The classifier was reported to diagnose cytomegalovirus status with high specificity and sensitivity in both the original cohort and the validation cohort. Most TCR sequences were observed very rarely across donors, whereas some public TCRs were present in many individuals. The study gave a list of about 160 TCR beta chains associated with cytomegalovirus. It was suggested by the authors that the approach could potentially be generalized to other disease states and immunological phenotypes. In a later analysis, TCRs clustered in the first cohort were found to also tend to co-occur in the 130 or so validation repertoires, with 85% to 95% of cluster scores above 0. A few of the identified cytomegalovirus-associated TCR beta chains were confirmed in vitro to be specific for cytomegalovirus antigens. All 130 or so repertoires were used to score co-occurrence in the validation cohort in a later analysis, because that analysis had no HLA typing for the cohort.

For this clone: The clone's antigen remains unknown. Per-nucleotide qualities are absent, and no much larger clonotype sits a single base away.

V loses 6 bases at its end and J loses 5 bases; junction bases beyond the gene matches: 6. The germline V gene specifies MNHNS as CDR1 and SASEGT as CDR2. From the cysteine through the phenylalanine, the CDR3 covers 14 amino acids. Just the 42-base CDR3 DNA is kept, in frame starting at base 1. Separate from the roughly 650-subject first cohort, the validation cohort of about 130 subjects was the group to which the donors belonged. Library preparation used the immunoSEQ multiplex PCR assay. Processing in the source paper ran as follows. A statistical classification framework was built for diagnosing cytomegalovirus status from the catalog of TCR beta chain sequences. The immuneACCESS repertoire file appears here via TCRdb, limited to in-frame rearrangements. These files lack a portion of the clones; in checked studies, under half of the deficit traces to unresolved V genes, and the cause of the others is not known. Clonal size and the V and J genes are those of that table, whereas D and trimming came from the DNA. The sample table lists roughly 270,000 clones, 70% to 90% of them with a count of one. Clones ranked in the top ten supply over 0.85% of the sample.

This receptor chain uses TRBV6-1 and TRBJ1-1, and 10 bases in between align with TRBD1. The source is a woman aged 18 to 35 in good health and CMV-seronegative. The sequenced sample was PBMCs. The DNA sequence reads TGTGCCAGCAGCCTGGGGGGACAGGGGACTGAAGCTTTCTTT. It translates as CASSLGGQGTEAFF.